This TCR beta chain was obtained from a study of siplizumab effects on memory and regulatory T cells. Study outcomes and limitations: Mappable alloreactive CD4+ clones were on average 68.8% Treg-derived with siplizumab, approximately 30% in controls. The authors mapped only a minor fraction of alloreactive clones to unstimulated subsets.

The CDR3 runs 14 residues. From germline, CDR1 is MNHEY and CDR2 SVGAGI. V lost 0 bases and J lost 2; bases outside the gene matches: 0. The sample holds a few counts of this clone. Its specificity is not known. Libraries were prepared by immunoSEQ multiplex PCR; TCRdb keeps only in-frame clonotypes and omits some of them. The sample holds approximately 120,000 clones, just over 90% seen once. The TCR originated in a human donor in good health. The chain uses TRBV6-5 and TRBJ1-2; TRBD1 matches at 7 bases. What was sequenced was non-Treg CD4+ T cells sorted from blood. The CDR3 nucleotides read TGTGCCAGCAGTTACTCGACAGGGAACTATGGCTACACCTTC. Translated: CASSYSTGNYGYTF.